These 20 T cell receptor beta chains were sequenced from one sample in a study of blood T cell repertoires in COVID-19. Only in-frame clones appear in the TCRdb table, and some are missing; sequencing was by immunoSEQ multiplex PCR. Of around 120,000 clones listed, 83% are singletons. The sequenced sample consisted of peripheral blood. The receptors come from a man aged 80 or over with active or convalescent COVID-19.

The chain is built from TRBV4-3 and TRBJ1-2; the match to TRBD1 covers 10 bases. J was trimmed by 7 bases and V by 3 bases; bases with no gene match: 8. The CDR3 extends over 15 amino acids. Germline loops: CDR1 LGHNA, CDR2 YSLEER. CDR3 amino acids: CASSHGGQGSPGYTF. DNA of the CDR3: TGCGCCAGCAGCCATGGGGGACAGGGGTCTCCTGGCTACACCTTC.

V gene TRBV30 combines with J gene TRBJ2-1; tentatively, D is TRBD2 (5 bases). V dropped 0 bases and J dropped 8 bases, with 8 bases sitting between them. Per the germline V gene, CDR1 is GTSNPN and CDR2 is SVGIG (reference sequence). The CDR3 totals 12 residues. DNA for the CDR3: TGTGCCTGGAGTGTATACGGGGATGAGCAGTTCTTC. Its protein product is CAWSVYGDEQFF.

CDR3 bases: TGCGCCAGCAGTACAGGGGACTATGGCTACACCTTC. This encodes CASSTGDYGYTF. The rearrangement uses TRBV5-1 and TRBJ1-2; 7 bases agree with TRBD1. Germline CDR1 reads SGHRS; CDR2 reads YFSETQ. This CDR3 spans 12 amino acids. Germline trimming cut 5 bases from V and 3 bases from J; bases unmatched to any gene: 1.

There are a few counts of this clone. This chain links TRBV11-2 with TRBJ1-3; TRBD1 might be the D (5 bases). The CDR3 spans 16 residues. Germline CDR1 reads SGHAT; CDR2 reads FQNNGV. V was shortened by 5 bases and J by 0 bases, with 14 bases between the two germline ends. The CDR3 region has the DNA TGTGCCAGCAGCCCGAGTTTCGGGGGCTCTGGAAACACCATATATTTT. Translated, it gives CASSPSFGGSGNTIYF.

The rearrangement uses TRBV7-8 and TRBJ2-3; unclear D gene. Looked up from germline, CDR1 is SGHVS and CDR2 is FQNEAQ. CDR3 length equals 11 residues. V was pared by 6 bases and J by 11 bases, with 12 bases between. This chain's CDR3 is CASSPLSGQYF. CDR3 nucleotides: TGTGCCAGCAGTCCACTTTCGGGGCAGTATTTT.

The chain combines TRBV28 with TRBJ2-7, with TRBD1 as a possible D gene (5 bases). CDR3 length equals 16 residues. The V gene's germline CDR1 is MDHEN and CDR2 SYDVKM. The V end was cut by 5 bases, the J end by 2 bases, with 19 bases between. The CDR3 nucleotides are TGTGCCAGCAGTCCCGTCCTGAGCTGGGGCACCTACGAGCAGTACTTC. Its protein product is CASSPVLSWGTYEQYF.

In this sample, this clone turned up once. The sample has other DNA sequences that encode this CDR3 too. V is TRBV28 and J is TRBJ2-2; a weak D match, TRBD2 (5 bases). V dropped 2 bases and J dropped 1 base, with 5 bases sitting between them. Germline assignment: CDR1 MDHEN and CDR2 SYDVKM. The CDR3 is made up of 14 amino acids. CDR3: CASSLRGNTGELFF. CDR3 DNA sequence: TGTGCCAGCAGTTTACGGGGGAACACCGGGGAGCTGTTTTTT.

The chain employs TRBV4-1 and TRBJ1-4; D uncertain. The CDR3 totals 15 residues. Trimming took off 1 base at V and 5 bases at J, with 11 bases between the two ends. CDR1 and CDR2 (germline): MGHRA, YSYEKL. In nucleotides, the CDR3 is TGCGCCAGCAGCCAAGGACTAGGGAGGAATGAAAAACTGTTTTTT. It codes for CASSQGLGRNEKLFF.

The rearrangement uses TRBV18 and TRBJ2-7; 8 nucleotides align to TRBD1. The CDR3 extends over 15 amino acids. Trimming took 2 bases from V and 3 from J; bases not matched to a gene: 6. Germline-derived CDR1 and CDR2 are KGHSH and LQKENI. The CDR3 here is CASSPGQGALYEQYF. CDR3 sequence (DNA): TGTGCCAGCTCACCAGGGCAGGGGGCGCTCTACGAGCAGTACTTC.

This clone has a single count. The V call is TRBV5-4, the J call TRBJ1-1, with no clear D. Germline V gene sequence: CDR1 SGHNT, CDR2 YYREEE (reference sequence). This CDR3 is built from 12 residues. V was pared by 4 bases and J by 5 bases, with 9 bases between. The CDR3 DNA follows: TGTGCCAGCAGCCCGGGAGGAACTGAAGCTTTCTTT. Translated, it gives CASSPGGTEAFF.

This chain connects TRBV2 to TRBJ1-4; D call uncertain. V was pared by 2 bases and J by 1 base, with 2 bases between. Germline V gene sequence: CDR1 SNHLY, CDR2 FYNNEI. The CDR3 runs 13 residues. CDR3 nucleotides: TGTGCCAGCAGTGAACAAACTAATGAAAAACTGTTTTTT. Translated: CASSEQTNEKLFF.

CDR3 DNA: TGTGCCAGCAGGACAGGGGGATTTTCGACTAATGAAAAACTGTTTTTT. The encoded protein is CASRTGGFSTNEKLFF. The J gene is TRBJ1-4, the V gene TRBV11-2; TRBD1 agrees at 9 bases. In germline, CDR1 is SGHAT, CDR2 FQNNGV. V shed 6 bases, J shed 2 bases, and the junction held 7 bases outside the gene matches. This CDR3 has 16 residues. The full variable domain, rest sourced from reference TRBV11-2 and TRBJ1-4, is EAGVAQSPRYKIIEKRQSVAFWCNPISGHATLYWYQQILGQGPKLLIQFQNNGVVDDSQLPKDRFSAERLKGVDSTLKIQPAKLEDSAVYLCASRTGGFSTNEKLFFGSGTQLSVL.

Concerning this clone itself: The identical CDR3 is also encoded by other nucleotide sequences in the sample. The CDR3 coding sequence is TGTGCCAGCAGCCAAGATCGGGGGGATACGCAGTATTTT. Residues: CASSQDRGDTQYF. This sequence joins TRBV4-2 and TRBJ2-3, with D possibly matching TRBD2 (6 bases). With 0 bases removed from V and 6 bases from J, the gap between germline ends came to 7 bases. CDR3 length equals 13 residues. Germline CDR1 LGHNA, CDR2 YNFKEQ.

The chain links TRBV6-4 to TRBJ1-2; D is possibly TRBD1 (6 bases). Trimming shortened V by 3 bases and J by 0 bases, and 8 bases separated the two germline ends. Per germline, CDR1 MRHNA and CDR2 SNTAGT. The CDR3 is made up of 14 amino acids. The CDR3 loop reads CASSEGTTNYGYTF. Here the CDR3 DNA reads TGTGCCAGCAGTGAAGGGACAACTAACTATGGCTACACCTTC.

The chain combines TRBV29-1 with TRBJ2-1; 9 positions match TRBD2. This CDR3 has 13 residues. V trimming: 4 bases; J trimming: 5 bases; junction bases outside the gene matches: 3. Germline CDR1 and CDR2: SQVTM and ANQGSEA. The CDR3 spells CSVGASGNNEQFF. The CDR3, as DNA: TGCAGCGTTGGGGCTAGCGGGAACAATGAGCAGTTCTTC.

The chain is built from TRBV10-2 and TRBJ1-6, with no clear D. The CDR3 sequence is 14 residues long. Germline-derived CDR1 and CDR2 are WSHSY and SAAADI. The V gene lost 4 bases and the J gene lost 10 bases, with 14 bases spanning the gap. The CDR3 DNA follows: TGCGCCAGCAGTGGAGGGCCAAGTGGGTCACCCCTCCACTTT. Encoded protein: CASSGGPSGSPLHF.

In its sample, this clone was seen a few times. The chain recombines TRBV7-8 with TRBJ1-6; the match to TRBD1 covers 7 bases. Germline V gives CDR1 SGHVS, CDR2 FQNEAQ. The V and J ends lost 5 bases and 7 bases, in that order; junction bases with no gene match: 8. The CDR3 has 15 amino acids. The DNA of the CDR3 is TGTGCCAGCAGCCCAGGACAGGCAGAGAATTCACCCCTCCACTTT. Protein sequence: CASSPGQAENSPLHF.

The CDR3 sequence is CASSLAVVGGIPGYTF. The CDR3 DNA follows: TGTGCCAGCAGCTTAGCGGTTGTGGGGGGTATTCCTGGCTACACCTTC. The genes are TRBV7-2 and TRBJ1-2; possible D gene TRBD1, 5 bases. With 0 bases removed from V and 7 bases from J, the gap between germline ends came to 18 bases. Germline CDR1 and CDR2: SGHTA and FQGNSA. The CDR3 is made up of 16 amino acids. Variable domain in full (rest from reference TRBV7-2 and TRBJ1-2): GAGVSQSPSNKVTEKGKDVELRCDPISGHTALYWYRQSLGQGLEFLIYFQGNSAPDKSGLPSDRFSAERTGGSVSTLTIQRTQQEDSAVYLCASSLAVVGGIPGYTFGSGTRLTVV.

J is TRBJ1-5 and V is TRBV20-1, with D maybe TRBD1 (6 bases). Germline V CDR1 and CDR2: DFQATT, SNEGSKA (reference sequence). Trimming stripped 3 bases from V and 7 bases from J, with 10 bases between. The CDR3 is made up of 12 amino acids. The CDR3 here is CSASPGDQPQHF. CDR3 DNA sequence: TGCAGTGCTAGTCCAGGGGACCAGCCCCAGCATTTT.

The count of this clone is one. The chain combines TRBV6-2 or TRBV6-3 with TRBJ2-7, with 11 bases fitting TRBD2. CDR1 and CDR2 (germline): MNHEY, SVGEGT. Germline trimming cut 0 bases from V and 9 bases from J; bases unmatched to any gene: 7. This CDR3 has 15 residues. In DNA, the CDR3 is TGTGCCAGCAGTTACTCTAGCGGGGGGGTCGCTGTGCAGTACTTC. Translation gives CASSYSSGGVAVQYF.